The source of this T cell receptor beta chain is a study of T cell responses to AZD1222 COVID-19 vaccine. Some clones are missing from TCRdb's copy, which holds only in-frame ones; the method was immunoSEQ multiplex PCR. The sample yields approximately 140,000 clones, 91% seen once. The length of the CDR3 is 13 residues. Germline V gene lookup returns CDR1 SGHTA and CDR2 FQGNSA. V was cut by 3 bases and J by 4 bases, with 4 bases left in between. This receptor was identified in an adult who received the MenACWY meningococcal vaccine as a control. The sequencing used peripheral blood, collected 28 days after the second dose of the MenACWY control vaccine. The gene calls are TRBV7-2 and TRBJ2-6, with D uncertain. CDR3 nucleotide sequence: TGTGCCAGCAGCTTCGTAGGGGCCAACGTCCTGACTTTC. Protein product: CASSFVGANVLTF.